Listed below are T cell receptor beta chains from one sample, sequenced in a study of spatial heterogeneity in lung cancer. TCRdb reprocessed the 5' RACE reads via MiXCR and lists one record per CDR3 protein. The sample contains 20,000 to 25,000 distinct CDR3 sequences, 3.5% to 5.5% of which appear only once. The sequences come from PBMCs, collected at surgery. Receptor source: a male donor with early-stage non-small cell lung cancer. The CDR3 runs from the conserved cysteine through the conserved F or W. A D gene is named only where the DNA matches it firmly. The size field is filled for only some rows; it gives once, few, many or a size class.

D: TRBD2; V: TRBV6-6; J: TRBJ2-7; size: medium-sized; DNA: TGTGCCAGCAGTTATTCGACTAGCGGGAGTTACGAGCAGTACTTC; CDR3: CASSYSTSGSYEQYF
D: TRBD1; V: TRBV10-3; J: TRBJ2-7; size: many; DNA: TGTGCCATCAGTGAGTATGACAGGGTCGAGTACGAGCAGTACTTC; CDR3: CAISEYDRVEYEQYF
D: .; V: TRBV4-3; J: TRBJ2-3; size: many; DNA: TGCGCCAGCAGCCAAGATAGGAGGCGGACGACGCAGTATTTT; CDR3: CASSQDRRRTTQYF
D: .; V: TRBV7-2; J: TRBJ2-5; size: many; DNA: TGTGCCAGCAGCCGAAGAAGGACTCAGGAGGGAGAGACCCAGTACTTC; CDR3: CASSRRRTQEGETQYF
D: .; V: TRBV21-1; J: TRBJ1-5; size: .; DNA: TGTGCCAGCAGGTACAGGGCTTGGGGCAATCAGCCCCAGCATTTT; CDR3: CASRYRAWGNQPQHF
D: TRBD1; V: TRBV5-5; J: TRBJ2-7; size: many; DNA: TGTGCCAGCACCCTATTGGACAGGGGTCTCTACGAGCAGTACTTC; CDR3: CASTLLDRGLYEQYF
D: .; V: TRBV3-1; J: TRBJ1-2; size: many; DNA: TGTGCCAGCAGCCAAGCCCCCCAAGGCTACACCTTC; CDR3: CASSQAPQGYTF
D: .; V: TRBV4-3; J: TRBJ1-6; size: many; DNA: TGCGCCAGCAGCCGGGGACCATATAATTCACCCCTCCACTTT; CDR3: CASSRGPYNSPLHF
D: .; V: TRBV7-7; J: TRBJ2-1; size: few; DNA: TGTGCTAGCAGCTTCGAACGAGCCGGGGAGCAGTTCTTC; CDR3: CASSFERAGEQFF
D: .; V: TRBV20-1; J: TRBJ1-1; size: many; DNA: TGCAGTGCTTACCAGGCAGGGGCAATGAACACTGAAGCTTTCTTT; CDR3: CSAYQAGAMNTEAFF
D: .; V: TRBV12-3/TRBV12-4; J: TRBJ1-1; size: .; DNA: TGTGCCAGCAGTTTCCAAGCCACGGGGGCTCATCACACTGAAGCTTTCTTT; CDR3: CASSFQATGAHHTEAFF
D: .; V: TRBV3-1; J: TRBJ1-3; size: many; DNA: TGTGCCAGCAGCCACGGGTCTGGAAACACCATATATTTT; CDR3: CASSHGSGNTIYF
D: TRBD2; V: TRBV6-2/TRBV6-3; J: TRBJ2-1; size: .; DNA: TGTGCCAGCAGTCTAGCGGGAAATGAGCAGTTCTTC; CDR3: CASSLAGNEQFF
D: TRBD1; V: TRBV12-3/TRBV12-4; J: TRBJ1-1; size: many; DNA: TGTGCCAGCAGTAGACAGGGAGTTGGCACTGAAGCTTTCTTT; CDR3: CASSRQGVGTEAFF
D: TRBD1; V: TRBV5-1; J: TRBJ2-7; size: many; DNA: TGCGCCAGCAGCCTGCATCCGGGACAGGGTCCCTACGAGCAGTACTTC; CDR3: CASSLHPGQGPYEQYF
D: .; V: TRBV7-7; J: TRBJ2-1; size: many; DNA: TGTGCTAGCAGCTTCGGGGTGTACAATGAGCAGTTCTTC; CDR3: CASSFGVYNEQFF
D: .; V: TRBV3-1; J: TRBJ2-1; size: few; DNA: TGTGCCAGCAGCCAAGTTCCCGGGCTAGAGGTTAGCTCCTACAATGAGCAGTTCTTC; CDR3: CASSQVPGLEVSSYNEQFF
D: .; V: TRBV5-6; J: TRBJ2-5; size: many; DNA: TGTGCCAGCAGCTTGGCCAGAGAAGAGACCCAGTACTTC; CDR3: CASSLAREETQYF
D: TRBD1; V: TRBV6-5; J: TRBJ2-3; size: many; DNA: TGTGCCAGCAGAGGACAGGGACGTAGCACAGATACGCAGTATTTT; CDR3: CASRGQGRSTDTQYF
D: .; V: TRBV10-1; J: TRBJ2-5; size: .; DNA: TGCGCCAGCAGTGAGGGGCGAGAGACCCAGTACTTC; CDR3: CASSEGRETQYF
D: .; V: TRBV12-3/TRBV12-4; J: TRBJ1-6; size: many; DNA: TGTGCCAGCAACCCGGGACGTAACTCACCCCTCCACTTT; CDR3: CASNPGRNSPLHF
D: TRBD2; V: TRBV6-2/TRBV6-3; J: TRBJ2-1; size: many; DNA: TGTGCCAGCAGCCACGGGGGGAATGAGCAGTTCTTC; CDR3: CASSHGGNEQFF
D: .; V: TRBV7-9; J: TRBJ1-2; size: .; DNA: TGTGCCAGCAGCCTCGACATAGACGGCTACACCTTC; CDR3: CASSLDIDGYTF
D: .; V: TRBV7-3; J: TRBJ2-5; size: many; DNA: TGTGCCAGCAGCCCCGAGGGGGAGACCCAGTACTTC; CDR3: CASSPEGETQYF